This T cell receptor beta chain was profiled in a study of blood T cell repertoires in COVID-19. Study-level background: From T cells, B-cell-depleted T cells, or PBMCs came the material, which was cDNA or gDNA.

With regard to this clone: Other DNA sequences in this specimen translate into the identical CDR3.

In the original analysis: Counts of nucleated cells, estimated from reference gene primer amplification, were obtained. The method was immunoSEQ multiplex PCR; TCRdb's version includes in-frame clones alone and lacks a portion of them. V and J calls plus clone size are reproduced from that table; the DNA served to infer D and trimming. The table has about 70,000 clones, around 87% seen once. Sequenced input: peripheral blood. The receptor was isolated from a man aged 50 or older with active COVID-19.

In DNA, the CDR3 is TGTGCCAGCAGCGTGGGACAGGACTCCTCCTACGAGCAGTACTTC. The encoded protein is CASSVGQDSSYEQYF. The genes are TRBV9 and TRBJ2-7; TRBD1 agrees at 8 bases. Per germline, CDR1 SGDLS and CDR2 YYNGEE. The trim removed 2 bases at V and 0 bases at J, leaving 4 bases unmatched. The CDR3 has 15 amino acids.